One sample yielded the 29 T cell receptor beta chains listed below, sequenced in a study of Ad26.COV2.S vaccination and SARS-CoV-2 variants. Using immunoSEQ multiplex PCR, the repertoire was profiled, and TCRdb retains in-frame clones only, with some absent. The table has about 380,000 clones, 83% seen once. Specified treatment: about 20 received Ad26.COV2.S at low or high dose, single or two shots; roughly 5 received placebo; per-sample allocation not given. Sampling was performed 63 days after the first vaccine or placebo injection. Specimen: peripheral blood, collected in a trial of Ad26.COV2.S vaccine versus placebo. These receptors were obtained from a person between 18 and 60 years old who received the Ad26.COV2.S COVID-19 vaccine or a placebo.

This chain connects TRBV4-3 to TRBJ2-1; tentative D call: TRBD2 (7 bases). Trimming stripped 0 bases from V and 7 bases from J, with 19 bases between. The CDR3 is 17 residues long. CDR1 is LGHNA, CDR2 YSLEER, per germline. The CDR3 region is CASSQDLGGGSRNEQFF. CDR3 sequence (DNA): TGCGCCAGCAGCCAAGACTTAGGGGGGGGCTCAAGGAATGAGCAGTTCTTC.

This chain links TRBV30 with TRBJ1-1; the match to TRBD1 covers 8 bases. Germline trimming cut 1 base from V and 5 bases from J; bases unmatched to any gene: 6. Germline V lookup: CDR1 GTSNPN, CDR2 SVGIG (reference sequence). The CDR3 extends over 14 amino acids. The CDR3 spells CAWSGTGSGTEAFF. The CDR3 DNA is TGTGCCTGGAGTGGGACAGGGAGTGGAACTGAAGCTTTCTTT.

As regards this clone: Other DNA sequences in the same sample also yield this CDR3. The J gene is TRBJ1-1, the V gene TRBV3-1 (or the pseudogene TRBV3-2); D gene uncertain. This CDR3 has 14 amino acids. V lost 1 base to trimming and J lost 5 bases, with 11 bases between them. CDR1 and CDR2 (germline): LGHDT, YNNKEL (reference sequence). CDR3 sequence: CASSQGHRSTEAFF. CDR3 bases: TGTGCCAGCAGCCAAGGGCACCGATCGACTGAAGCTTTCTTT.

The chain carries TRBV7-6 and TRBJ2-1; the match to TRBD2 covers 7 bases. Trimming removed 7 bases from V and 0 bases from J; junction bases left unmatched: 9. This CDR3 spans 16 amino acids. In germline, CDR1 is SGHVS, CDR2 FNYEAQ. This CDR3 is CASNYFGGSSYNEQFF. Written as DNA, the CDR3 is TGTGCCAGCAACTATTTCGGGGGGAGCTCCTACAATGAGCAGTTCTTC. Combining the CDR3 with reference TRBV7-6 and TRBJ2-1 gives the whole variable domain GAGVSQSPRYKVTKRGQDVALRCDPISGHVSLYWYRQALGQGPEFLTYFNYEAQQDKSGLPNDRFSAERPEGSISTLTIQRTEQRDSAMYRCASNYFGGSSYNEQFFGPGTRLTVL.

This clone was detected a few times. The chain joins TRBV7-2 to TRBJ1-2, with a weak D call TRBD1 (6 bases). CDR3 length equals 14 residues. V lost 5 bases and J 6 bases, leaving 16 bases between the germline ends. CDR1 and CDR2 (germline): SGHTA, FQGNSA. The CDR3 loop is CASSPNGGADGYTF. In nucleotides, the CDR3 is TGTGCCAGCAGCCCCAATGGGGGGGCAGATGGCTACACCTTC.

This clone was seen once. The chain joins TRBV19 to TRBJ2-7, with 8 bases matching TRBD1. This CDR3 contains 13 residues. J was trimmed by 1 base and V by 10 bases; bases with no gene match: 6. From germline, CDR1 is LNHDA and CDR2 SQIVND (reference sequence). The CDR3 nucleotides are TGTGCCACATCACGGGACAGGTCCTACGAGCAGTACTTC. Protein: CATSRDRSYEQYF.

About this clone itself: The sample holds other DNA sequences that translate to the same CDR3. This chain connects TRBV27 to TRBJ2-7, with TRBD1 as a possible D gene (7 bases). The CDR3 spans 12 residues. Trimming cost V 5 bases and J 6 bases, with 11 bases left between them. CDR1 MNHEY and CDR2 SMNVEV come from the germline V gene (reference sequence). CDR3 nucleotides: TGTGCCAGCAGTCGACAGGGAGGCGAGCAGTACTTC. This encodes CASSRQGGEQYF.

V usage is TRBV13 and J usage is TRBJ1-4, with D tentatively TRBD1 (5 bases). The CDR3 is 14 residues long. V gave up 4 bases and J gave up 7 bases, with 13 bases separating them. Germline V gene lookup returns CDR1 PRHDT and CDR2 FYEKMQ (reference sequence). CDR3 protein: CASSWGPGGEKLFF. The DNA of the CDR3 is TGTGCCAGCAGCTGGGGACCGGGGGGTGAAAAACTGTTTTTT.

This rearrangement joins TRBV12-3 or TRBV12-4 to TRBJ2-1, with D unclear. Deletions cut 5 bases from V and 9 bases from J, with 11 bases between. This CDR3 is 12 amino acids long. CDR3 nucleotides: TGTGCCAGCAGTCTTTTAGTGGGTGAGCAGTTCTTC. Protein product: CASSLLVGEQFF.

This sequence joins TRBV5-4 and TRBJ2-3, with D possibly being TRBD1 or TRBD2 (6 bases each). V was shortened by 6 bases and J by 2 bases, with 13 bases between the two germline ends. Germline CDR1 and CDR2: SGHNT and YYREEE (reference sequence). The CDR3 totals 14 residues. In DNA form, the CDR3 reads TGTGCCAGCACCGAAGGGGGGTACACAGATACGCAGTATTTT. It specifies CASTEGGYTDTQYF.

The chain couples TRBV10-2 to TRBJ2-2; 12 nucleotides align to TRBD2. The CDR3 sequence is 15 residues long. The V segment lost 6 bases and the J segment 6 bases; nucleotides outside the gene matches: 5. Germline values: CDR1 WSHSY, CDR2 SAAADI. The DNA for the CDR3 is TGCGCCAGCAGGAGGACTAGCGGGACCTCCGGGGAGCTGTTTTTT. Its translation is CASRRTSGTSGELFF.

V is TRBV7-9 and J is TRBJ2-7; 12 bases are a match to TRBD2. Trimming at V came to 5 bases and at J to 6 bases, leaving 14 bases not matched to a gene. This CDR3 is 17 amino acids long. Germline assignment: CDR1 SEHNR and CDR2 FQNEAQ (reference sequence). As DNA, the CDR3 is TGTGCCAGCAGCCCCGGACTAGCGGGGATGCCAGAGAGCGAGCAGTACTTC. Its protein product is CASSPGLAGMPESEQYF.

The chain is built from TRBV2 and TRBJ2-7; tentative D call: TRBD1 (6 bases). Trimming pared 6 bases from V and 4 bases from J, leaving 16 bases between. CDR1 and CDR2 (germline): SNHLY, FYNNEI. The CDR3 has 14 amino acids. The CDR3 protein is CASSETGLGYEQYF. CDR3 nucleotides: TGTGCCAGCAGCGAGACAGGCTTAGGATACGAGCAGTACTTC.

In the case of this clone: The same CDR3 also results from other DNA sequences found in this sample. J is TRBJ2-2 and V is TRBV5-1, with 10 bases aligning to TRBD2. Germline CDR1 SGHRS, CDR2 YFSETQ. The V and J ends lost 0 bases and 1 base, in that order; junction bases with no gene match: 0. The CDR3 consists of 16 residues. The chain's CDR3 is CASSLGLAGNTGELFF. The CDR3 DNA follows: TGCGCCAGCAGCTTGGGACTAGCGGGGAACACCGGGGAGCTGTTTTTT.

V usage is TRBV9 and J usage is TRBJ2-1; 7 bases fit TRBD2. This CDR3 has 18 residues. Germline values: CDR1 SGDLS, CDR2 YYNGEE. The V and J ends lost 4 bases and 3 bases, in that order; junction bases with no gene match: 16. CDR3 sequence: CASSPQTRAGDFYNEQFF. The CDR3 DNA reads as TGTGCCAGCAGCCCCCAGACGAGGGCGGGGGATTTCTACAATGAGCAGTTCTTC.

The CDR3 loop is CATSDRDGSNTGELFF. In nucleotides, the CDR3 is TGTGCCACCAGTGATAGAGACGGGAGTAACACCGGGGAGCTGTTTTTT. V is TRBV24-1 and J is TRBJ2-2, with a possible D match to TRBD2 (6 bases). The germline gives CDR1 KGHDR, CDR2 SFDVKD. V dropped 3 bases and J dropped 2 bases, with 12 bases sitting between them. The CDR3 covers 16 residues.

V and J are TRBV29-1 and TRBJ1-6; 7 bases match TRBD1. This CDR3 comprises 15 residues. The trim removed 8 bases at V and 7 bases at J, leaving 14 bases unmatched. Germline assignment: CDR1 SQVTM and CDR2 ANQGSEA. The CDR3 loop reads CSPRQDRSENSPLHF. CDR3 in DNA: TGCAGCCCGCGGCAGGACAGGAGTGAAAATTCACCCCTCCACTTT.

V gene TRBV5-5 combines with J gene TRBJ1-2; no definite D call. The CDR3 spans 15 residues. V lost 2 bases and J lost 7, with 18 bases in between. CDR1 and CDR2 from the germline V gene are SGHKS and YYEKEE (reference sequence). The DNA for the CDR3 is TGTGCCAGCAGCTTCTCTTGGCCCTCTCAAGGTGGCTACACCTTC. Protein sequence: CASSFSWPSQGGYTF.

This chain uses TRBV19 with TRBJ1-4; TRBD1 agrees at 10 bases. Trimming cost V 9 bases and J 8 bases; bases outside gene matches: 9. The CDR3 runs 14 residues. Per the germline V gene, CDR1 is LNHDA and CDR2 is SQIVND (reference sequence). The CDR3 DNA is TGTGCCAGGGGGGACAGGGGAGCTAGGGAAAAACTGTTTTTT. Its protein is CARGDRGAREKLFF.

On this clone: In the same sample, other DNA sequences code for this CDR3. V and J are TRBV6-2 or TRBV6-3 and TRBJ2-3; D remains unclear. This CDR3 is 12 amino acids long. V shed 5 bases and J shed 0 bases, with 3 bases lying between them. CDR1 MNHEY and CDR2 SVGEGT come from the germline V gene. The DNA of the CDR3 is TGTGCCAGCAGTAGCAGCACAGATACGCAGTATTTT. Encoded protein: CASSSSTDTQYF.

The rearrangement links TRBV7-3 to TRBJ2-1; D gene uncertain. Between the trimmed V and J ends, which lost 2 bases and 0 bases, there was a span of 8 bases. CDR3 length: 15 amino acids. Per the germline V gene, CDR1 is SGHTA and CDR2 is FQGTGA. The CDR3 here is CASSLWLGSYNEQFF. The CDR3 DNA reads TGTGCCAGCAGCTTATGGTTGGGCTCCTACAATGAGCAGTTCTTC.

This rearrangement joins TRBV10-3 to TRBJ1-3; a weak D match, TRBD1 (5 bases). The germline CDR1 and CDR2 sequences are ENHRY and SYGVKD. This CDR3 contains 15 residues. Deletions cut 10 bases from V and 6 bases from J, with 22 bases between. The CDR3 DNA reads as TGTGCCACCACCTCCCCGAGGAGTGGGACAAACACCATATATTTT. Translating gives CATTSPRSGTNTIYF.

V usage is TRBV6-5 and J usage is TRBJ1-6; 7 bases line up with TRBD1. V was clipped by 0 bases and J by 8 bases; unmatched bases: 1. Germline values: CDR1 MNHEY, CDR2 SVGAGI. The CDR3 covers 14 residues. CDR3 nucleotides: TGTGCCAGCAGTTACTCACAGGGGTATTCACCCCTCCACTTT. Protein product: CASSYSQGYSPLHF.

V is TRBV7-2 and J is TRBJ2-2; TRBD2 matches 8 bases. V shed 6 bases, J shed 3 bases, and the junction held 3 bases outside the gene matches. Germline values: CDR1 SGHTA, CDR2 FQGNSA. The CDR3 contains 14 residues. CDR3 residues: CASSSGTYTGELFF. CDR3 nucleotides: TGTGCCAGCAGTAGCGGGACGTACACCGGGGAGCTGTTTTTT.

The J gene is TRBJ1-1, the V gene TRBV11-2; a weak D match, TRBD1 (5 bases). The germline V and J ends were trimmed by 8 bases and 1 base, with 20 bases remaining between them. This CDR3 spans 16 amino acids. The germline CDR1 and CDR2 sequences are SGHAT and FQNNGV. CDR3 region: CASSRWSGTANTEAFF. CDR3 DNA sequence: TGTGCCAGCTCCCGCTGGTCCGGGACGGCGAACACTGAAGCTTTCTTT.

The table lists this clone with a count of one. This rearrangement joins TRBV6-2 or TRBV6-3 to TRBJ2-7, with 7 bases fitting TRBD2. This CDR3 comprises 15 residues. The germline V gene has CDR1 MNHEY and CDR2 SVGEGT. The ends lost 3 bases at V and 3 bases at J; junction bases unmatched: 8. CDR3 in DNA: TGTGCCAGCAGTTATAGCGGCAGGGAGGGCTACGAGCAGTACTTC. Residues: CASSYSGREGYEQYF.

V and J are TRBV4-2 and TRBJ2-5, with D maybe TRBD2 (5 bases). Germline CDR1 and CDR2: LGHNA and YNFKEQ. V lost 1 base and J lost 4, with 19 bases in between. The CDR3 contains 17 residues. The DNA for the CDR3 is TGTGCCAGCAGCCAAGCCTCCACACGGGGAAAAGGAGAGACCCAGTACTTC. It codes for CASSQASTRGKGETQYF.

The chain carries TRBV7-7 and TRBJ2-3; tentatively, D is TRBD1 or TRBD2 (5 bases each). Trimming shortened V by 5 bases and J by 4 bases, and 19 bases separated the two germline ends. The CDR3 is made up of 16 amino acids. Germline CDR1 and CDR2: SSHAT and FNYEAQ (reference sequence). The CDR3 DNA reads TGTGCCAGCAGCCAGGGACCCTCAAGCGGCCCAGATACGCAGTATTTT. Its translation: CASSQGPSSGPDTQYF.

The V gene is TRBV6-5, the J gene TRBJ1-1; D perhaps matches TRBD1 (5 bases). V was clipped by 4 bases and J by 5 bases, with 14 bases between them. Germline V gives CDR1 MNHEY, CDR2 SVGAGI. The CDR3 length is 14 residues. The CDR3 DNA sequence: TGTGCCAGCAGTTTGAGGGGAGTTTGGACTGAAGCTTTCTTT. Translating it yields CASSLRGVWTEAFF.